The subject of this entry is one T cell receptor (beta chain). This entry is derived from a study of PD-1 blockade in mismatch repair-deficient tumors. The data were produced by immunoSEQ multiplex PCR, yet TCRdb's version contains in-frame clones alone and is incomplete. Among roughly 70,000 clones, around 80% were seen once, and the ten largest hold 4.5% to 6%. Germline V lookup: CDR1 LNHDA, CDR2 SQIVND (reference sequence). The CDR3 length is 12 residues. V lost 7 bases and J lost 6, with 9 bases in between. The TCR originated in an adult with mismatch repair-deficient cancer. The sequences come from peripheral blood, collected 2 weeks after starting pembrolizumab. The V gene is TRBV19, the J gene TRBJ1-4, with D unresolved. The CDR3 DNA reads as TGTGCCAGTACCCCGAACGATGAAAAACTGTTTTTT. Translating it yields CASTPNDEKLFF.